This T cell receptor beta chain was recorded in a study of T cells in women clearing cervical HPV infection. The CDR3 sequence is 14 residues long. V lost 5 bases and J lost 2, with 12 bases in between. Germline CDR1 is SNHLY and CDR2 is FYNNEI. In regard to this clone: The CDR3 end lies 3 residues beyond the end of the read and is filled in from the germline J gene.

The assay was immunoSEQ multiplex PCR, and TCRdb's table has in-frame clones only and misses some. The sample table sets out 15,000 to 20,000 clones. The TCR comes from a woman aged 18-70 years with a cervical HPV16 infection that either progressed to CIN3+ or cleared (not recorded which). Material for sequencing was blood buffy coat. The chain combines TRBV2 with TRBJ2-5; TRBD2 is a possible D gene (6 bases). The sequenced CDR3 bases are TGTGCCAGCAGTACGACTAGACAACAAGAGACC. Its translation: CASSTTRQQET. The full-length CDR3 reads as CASSTTRQQETQYF.